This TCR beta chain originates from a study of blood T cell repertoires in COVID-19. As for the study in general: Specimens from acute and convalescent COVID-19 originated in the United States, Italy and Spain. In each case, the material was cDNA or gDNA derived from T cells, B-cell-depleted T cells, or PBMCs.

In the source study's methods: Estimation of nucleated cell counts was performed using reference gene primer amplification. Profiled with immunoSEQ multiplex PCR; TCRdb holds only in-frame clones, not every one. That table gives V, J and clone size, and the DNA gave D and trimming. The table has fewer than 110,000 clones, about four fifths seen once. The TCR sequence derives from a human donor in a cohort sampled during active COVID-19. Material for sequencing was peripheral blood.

In DNA form, the CDR3 reads TGTGCCAGCACCTCCGGGGGGGCCGGGGTCGAGCAGTACTTC. Translated, it gives CASTSGGAGVEQYF. V is TRBV7-2 and J is TRBJ2-7, with 8 bases that match TRBD2. The CDR3 sequence is 14 residues long. Germline V CDR1 and CDR2: SGHTA, FQGNSA. J lost 6 bases, V lost 7 bases, and 11 bases had no gene match.